This TCR beta chain was sequenced for a study of technical replicates of blood from a handful of donors. Profiling relied on immunoSEQ multiplex PCR, and the TCRdb table lists in-frame clones only, not all of them. The sample has about 97,000 clones, over 95% seen once. From germline, CDR1 is MNHEY and CDR2 SMNVEV (reference sequence). The ends lost 0 bases at V and 7 bases at J; junction bases unmatched: 5. The CDR3 runs 15 residues. The chain uses TRBV27 and TRBJ2-1; 8 nucleotides agree with TRBD2. This TCR was recovered from a human donor in good health. Source material: T cells isolated from PBMCs. The CDR3: CASSLSSGSFNEQFF. CDR3 sequence (DNA): TGTGCCAGCAGTTTATCCAGCGGGAGTTTTAATGAGCAGTTCTTC.